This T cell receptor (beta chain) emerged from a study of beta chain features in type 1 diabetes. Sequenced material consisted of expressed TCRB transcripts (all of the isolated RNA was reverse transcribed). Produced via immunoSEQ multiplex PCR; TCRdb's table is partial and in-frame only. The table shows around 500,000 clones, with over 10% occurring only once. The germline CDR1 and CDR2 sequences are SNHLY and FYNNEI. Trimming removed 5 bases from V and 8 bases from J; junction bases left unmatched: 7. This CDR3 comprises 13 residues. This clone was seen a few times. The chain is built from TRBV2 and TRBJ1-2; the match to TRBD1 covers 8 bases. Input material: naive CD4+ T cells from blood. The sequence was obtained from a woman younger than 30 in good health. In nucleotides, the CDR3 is TGTGCCAGCAGTACGACAGGGGATAGCGGCTACACCTTC. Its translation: CASSTTGDSGYTF. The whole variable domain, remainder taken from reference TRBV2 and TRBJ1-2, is EPEVTQTPSHQVTQMGQEVILRCVPISNHLYFYWYRQILGQKVEFLVSFYNNEISEKSEIFDDQFSVERPDGSNFTLKIRSTKLEDSAMYFCASSTTGDSGYTFGSGTRLTVV.